The 26 T cell receptor beta chains in this list originate from one sample, sequenced in a study of a mutant IDH1 vaccine in newly diagnosed glioma. These receptors have no known antigen. TCRdb's table, derived via immunoSEQ multiplex PCR, lists solely in-frame clones and lacks some. This table has under 40,000 clones, 78% appearing once. The time point: week 35, safety follow-up. Mutant IDH1 20-mer peptide, at 300 ug, made up each vaccine dose, with topical imiquimod. The starting material was PBMCs, obtained from a glioma patient whose treatment included an IDH1 peptide vaccine. These receptors were obtained from a woman aged 40 to 50 with glioma.

This rearrangement joins TRBV4-3 to TRBJ1-5; no clear D. V was clipped by 0 bases and J by 7 bases, with 7 bases between them. Germline-derived CDR1 and CDR2 are LGHNA and YSLEER. CDR3 size: 13 residues. In DNA, the CDR3 is TGCGCCAGCAGCCAAGAGATTGGGCAGCCCCAGCATTTT. Amino acids: CASSQEIGQPQHF.

This rearrangement joins TRBV18 to TRBJ2-7; 7 nucleotides match TRBD2. Trimming took 6 bases from V and 6 from J; bases not matched to a gene: 5. The CDR3 extends over 12 amino acids. The germline gives CDR1 KGHSH, CDR2 LQKENI. CDR3 in amino acids: CASSSGVSEQYF. The CDR3 bases are TGTGCCAGCTCCAGCGGGGTGTCCGAGCAGTACTTC.

This sequence joins TRBV12-5 and TRBJ1-4; D gene uncertain. CDR1 LGHNT and CDR2 FRNRAP come from the germline V gene. The V end lost 6 bases, the J end lost 8 bases, and 16 bases lay between the germline ends. The CDR3 is 14 residues long. Here the CDR3 DNA reads TGTGCTAGTGGCTCGGACGTAAGACGGGAAAAACTGTTTTTT. Protein sequence: CASGSDVRREKLFF.

The chain has TRBV6-4 and TRBJ2-1; the D gene is possibly TRBD2 (7 bases). V dropped 8 bases and J dropped 7 bases, with 15 bases sitting between them. Looked up from germline, CDR1 is MRHNA and CDR2 is SNTAGT. The length of the CDR3 is 13 residues. CDR3 DNA: TGTGCCAGCCCCGGGGGGCCGCGTAATGAGCAGTTCTTC. This encodes CASPGGPRNEQFF.

Points on this clone: The same CDR3 can be traced to other DNA sequences in this sample. The rearrangement links TRBV4-3 to TRBJ2-3; D gene unclear. The CDR3 contains 13 residues. The ends were cut back, 6 bases at V and 0 bases at J, with 7 bases in the middle. Germline CDR1 is LGHNA and CDR2 is YSLEER. The CDR3 reads CASRGQSTDTQYF. CDR3 DNA sequence: TGCGCCAGCAGAGGGCAGAGCACAGATACGCAGTATTTT.

The chain recombines TRBV11-3 with TRBJ2-7; possible D gene TRBD1, 5 bases. Germline CDR1 and CDR2: SGHNT and YENEEA. This CDR3 contains 13 residues. Trimming stripped 1 base from V and 7 bases from J, with 11 bases between. CDR3 nucleotides: TGTGCCAGCAGCTTAGCCCCAGGGTTGGAGCAGTACTTC. Encoded protein: CASSLAPGLEQYF. Full variable domain (remainder filled in from reference TRBV11-3 and TRBJ2-7): EAGVVQSPRYKIIEKKQPVAFWCNPISGHNTLYWYLQNLGQGPELLIRYENEEAVDDSQLPKDRFSAERLKGVDSTLKIQPAELGDSAVYLCASSLAPGLEQYFGPGTRLTVT.

This clone was picked up a small number of times. The chain couples TRBV12-5 to TRBJ1-2; perhaps TRBD1 as D (6 bases). This CDR3 is built from 11 residues. Germline V gene data show CDR1 as LGHNT and CDR2 as FRNRAP. V dropped 9 bases and J dropped 4 bases, with 9 bases sitting between them. Here the CDR3 reads CASTGTYGYTF. DNA of the CDR3: TGTGCTAGCACAGGGACCTATGGCTACACCTTC.

V and J are TRBV5-4 and TRBJ2-3, with 11 bases identical to TRBD2. This CDR3 comprises 15 residues. V shed 0 bases and J 8 bases; nucleotides not matched to a gene: 5. Germline CDR1 SGHNT, CDR2 YYREEE (reference sequence). DNA for the CDR3: TGTGCCAGCAGCTTGGTAGCGGGGGGGCCCGGTACGCAGTATTTT. Translation: CASSLVAGGPGTQYF. The full variable domain, in which reference TRBV5-4 and TRBJ2-3 provide the parts outside the CDR3, is ETGVTQSPTHLIKTRGQQVTLRCSSQSGHNTVSWYQQALGQGPQFIFQYYREEENGRGNFPPRFSGLQFPNYSSELNVNALELDDSALYLCASSLVAGGPGTQYFGPGTRLTVL.

J is TRBJ2-1 and V is TRBV4-3; a possible D gene is TRBD2 (6 bases). V was clipped by 0 bases and J by 1 base, with 13 bases between them. The length of the CDR3 is 17 residues. CDR1 is LGHNA, CDR2 YSLEER, per germline. The CDR3 bases are TGCGCCAGCAGCCAAGATTGGGGGGATGGGTCCTACAATGAGCAGTTCTTC. Residues: CASSQDWGDGSYNEQFF.

This clone was found once. The chain joins TRBV6-1 to TRBJ2-3, with no clear D. The CDR3 consists of 14 residues. V lost 4 bases and J 6 bases, leaving 14 bases between the germline ends. Germline lookup yields CDR1 MNHNS and CDR2 SASEGT. The CDR3 spells CASSVAAGGDTQYF. The CDR3 DNA follows: TGTGCCAGCAGTGTGGCGGCCGGTGGCGATACGCAGTATTTT.

This clone is a singleton in its sample. This rearrangement joins TRBV19 to TRBJ1-5; D gene uncertain. V lost 5 bases to trimming and J lost 6 bases, with 14 bases between them. This CDR3 has 14 amino acids. Germline CDR1 reads LNHDA; CDR2 reads SQIVND (reference sequence). The CDR3 bases are TGTGCCAGTAGTTTGAGGTTATCGGGTCAGCCCCAGCATTTT. Encoded protein: CASSLRLSGQPQHF.

CDR3 residues: CASSESGPYEQYF. The CDR3 DNA follows: TGCGCCAGCAGTGAGTCTGGCCCCTACGAGCAGTACTTC. The chain recombines TRBV10-2 with TRBJ2-7; unclear D gene. Germline CDR1 and CDR2: WSHSY and SAAADI. This CDR3 comprises 13 residues. With 0 bases removed from V and 2 bases from J, the gap between germline ends came to 5 bases.

The chain is built from TRBV9 and TRBJ1-2, with a tentative D call TRBD1 (5 bases). The germline V and J ends were trimmed by 0 bases and 0 bases, with 12 bases remaining between them. The CDR3 covers 16 residues. The germline CDR1 and CDR2 sequences are SGDLS and YYNGEE. CDR3 bases: TGTGCCAGCAGCGTAGTAGAGGGGCTCGCTAACTATGGCTACACCTTC. Protein sequence: CASSVVEGLANYGYTF. The full variable domain, with the rest looked up from reference TRBV9 and TRBJ1-2, is DSGVTQTPKHLITATGQRVTLRCSPRSGDLSVYWYQQSLDQGLQFLIQYYNGEERAKGNILERFSAQQFPDLHSELNLSSLELGDSALYFCASSVVEGLANYGYTFGSGTRLTVV.

This clone was found a few times. The rearrangement links TRBV28 to TRBJ1-1; D gene ambiguous. Trimming shortened V by 2 bases and J by 0 bases, and 10 bases separated the two germline ends. The CDR3 is 15 residues long. The germline gives CDR1 MDHEN, CDR2 SYDVKM. The CDR3 DNA is TGTGCCAGCAGTTTACGGGCCACTTTGAACACTGAAGCTTTCTTT. This sequence encodes CASSLRATLNTEAFF. Combining the CDR3 with reference TRBV28 and TRBJ1-1 gives the whole variable domain DVKVTQSSRYLVKRTGEKVFLECVQDMDHENMFWYRQDPGLGLRLIYFSYDVKMKEKGDIPEGYSVSREKKERFSLILESASTNQTSMYLCASSLRATLNTEAFFGQGTRLTVV.

The chain links TRBV30 to TRBJ1-3, with a possible D match to TRBD1 (5 bases). The CDR3 sequence is 14 residues long. V was clipped by 2 bases and J by 2 bases, with 10 bases between them. CDR1 is GTSNPN, CDR2 SVGIG, per germline (reference sequence). This chain's CDR3 is CAWSQGITGNTIYF. The CDR3 DNA reads as TGTGCCTGGAGTCAGGGTATAACTGGAAACACCATATATTTT. The full variable domain, in which reference TRBV30 and TRBJ1-3 provide the parts outside the CDR3, is SQTIHQWPATLVQPVGSPLSLECTVEGTSNPNLYWYRQAAGRGLQLLFYSVGIGQISSEVPQNLSASRPQDRQFILSSKKLLLSDSGFYLCAWSQGITGNTIYFGEGSWLTVV.

The CDR3 region is CASSPPEARGTGELFF. Here the CDR3 DNA reads TGTGCCAGCAGCCCCCCCGAGGCGAGGGGCACCGGGGAGCTGTTTTTT. The rearrangement uses TRBV7-8 and TRBJ2-2, with D perhaps given as TRBD1 or TRBD2 (5 bases each). The CDR3 is 16 residues long. The germline CDR1 and CDR2 sequences are SGHVS and FQNEAQ. The germline V and J ends were trimmed by 5 bases and 4 bases, with 17 bases remaining between them.

V gene TRBV5-4 combines with J gene TRBJ1-6, with a tentative D call TRBD1 (5 bases). V was trimmed by 0 bases and J by 1 base, leaving 5 bases between them. Per the germline V gene, CDR1 is SGHNT and CDR2 is YYREEE (reference sequence). The CDR3 sequence is 15 residues long. CDR3 protein: CASSLEGSYNSPLHF. The CDR3 coding sequence is TGTGCCAGCAGCTTGGAGGGGTCCTATAATTCACCCCTCCACTTT.

The genes are TRBV7-2 and TRBJ2-2, with D hard to call. CDR1 and CDR2 from the germline V gene are SGHTA and FQGNSA. The CDR3 runs 12 residues. V was clipped by 6 bases and J by 2 bases, with 4 bases between them. As DNA, the CDR3 is TGTGCCAGCAGAATCAACACCGGGGAGCTGTTTTTT. It yields the protein CASRINTGELFF.

The V call is TRBV7-2, the J call TRBJ1-1; D uncertain. Germline CDR1 and CDR2: SGHTA and FQGNSA. V gave up 5 bases and J gave up 2 bases, with 18 bases separating them. The CDR3 consists of 16 residues. This chain's CDR3 is CASSPPNPGGNTEAFF. In DNA form, the CDR3 reads TGTGCCAGCAGCCCTCCAAATCCAGGTGGAAACACTGAAGCTTTCTTT.

In nucleotides, the CDR3 is TGTGCCAGCAGAGGGGACAGGGGTACCAATGAGCAGTTCTTC. Amino acids: CASRGDRGTNEQFF. The chain uses TRBV7-9 and TRBJ2-1; 10 bases align to TRBD1. Trimming cost V 6 bases and J 6 bases; bases outside gene matches: 5. CDR1 and CDR2 (germline): SEHNR, FQNEAQ (reference sequence). CDR3 size: 14 residues.

The CDR3 nucleotides are TGTGCCAGCAGCTTAGTACTTACGAACACTGAAGCTTTCTTT. Translation gives CASSLVLTNTEAFF. The rearrangement joins TRBV7-4 to TRBJ1-1, with unresolved D. Trimming took 1 base from V and 1 from J, leaving 7 bases between them. Germline V gives CDR1 SGHVT, CDR2 SQSDAQ. CDR3 length: 14 residues.

This chain uses TRBV7-9 with TRBJ2-1; 7 positions agree with TRBD1. This CDR3 has 15 amino acids. Germline lookup yields CDR1 SEHNR and CDR2 FQNEAQ (reference sequence). Losses at the gene ends were 5 bases for V and 2 bases for J; bases not matched to a gene: 6. CDR3 coding DNA: TGTGCCAGCAGCGCAACAGGGGACCCCTACAATGAGCAGTTCTTC. Translating gives CASSATGDPYNEQFF.

The rearrangement uses TRBV27 and TRBJ2-1, with TRBD1 as a possible D gene (6 bases). Germline CDR1 and CDR2: MNHEY and SMNVEV (reference sequence). The CDR3 is 17 residues long. V dropped 8 bases and J dropped 5 bases, with 25 bases sitting between them. The CDR3 sequence is CASCPSGLGAGDNEQFF. The DNA for the CDR3 is TGTGCCAGCTGCCCCAGCGGTCTGGGGGCGGGTGACAATGAGCAGTTCTTC.

The J gene is TRBJ1-2, the V gene TRBV6-5; 8 nucleotides align to TRBD1. This CDR3 contains 14 residues. Germline CDR1 is MNHEY and CDR2 is SVGAGI. J lost 3 bases, V lost 7 bases, and 7 bases had no gene match. The CDR3: CASTQGAWDYGYTF. The CDR3 nucleotides are TGTGCCAGCACTCAGGGGGCTTGGGACTATGGCTACACCTTC.

This chain connects TRBV12-5 to TRBJ1-5; TRBD1 matches at 7 bases. The CDR3 loop spans 15 amino acids. J gave up 0 bases and V 6 bases, and 5 bases lay outside the gene matches. CDR1 and CDR2 (germline): LGHNT, FRNRAP. CDR3 nucleotide sequence: TGTGCTAGTGGGACAGGGATGAATAGCAATCAGCCCCAGCATTTT. As protein: CASGTGMNSNQPQHF.

The V gene is TRBV6-6, the J gene TRBJ1-6, with D unresolved. The V gene's germline CDR1 is MNHNY and CDR2 SVGAGI (reference sequence). CDR3 size: 13 residues. Trimming removed 6 bases from V and 10 bases from J, with 13 bases in between. CDR3 DNA: TGTGCCAGCAGATTAAACACCGGATCACCCCTCCACTTT. The encoded protein is CASRLNTGSPLHF.